These T cell receptor beta chains were read from a single sample in a study of T cell repertoires in cytomegalovirus infection. A single record per CDR3 protein comes from TCRdb applying MiXCR to the reads. The data contain around 300,000 distinct CDR3 sequences, under 25% of them singletons. For these receptors, no antigen is known. Sequences were derived from cultured PBMCs, sampled from culture after CMV antigen stimulation. The source is a human donor in good health (CMV status not recorded). Some clones in this sample may be carry-over from other donors' samples. CDR3s include the opening cysteine and the closing phenylalanine or tryptophan. Fields, in order: V gene, J gene, D gene, CDR3 protein. A D gene is named only where the DNA matches it firmly.

v_gene: TRBV11-2; j_gene: TRBJ2-2; d_gene: TRBD2; CDR3aa: CASSFRASGRIGELFF
v_gene: TRBV5-6; j_gene: TRBJ2-7; d_gene: TRBD1; CDR3aa: CASSLTGAHEQYF
v_gene: TRBV28; j_gene: TRBJ1-2; d_gene: -; CDR3aa: CAITSNYGYTF
v_gene: TRBV19; j_gene: TRBJ1-1; d_gene: TRBD1; CDR3aa: CASSTPGQGASTEAFF
v_gene: TRBV4-1; j_gene: TRBJ1-5; d_gene: -; CDR3aa: CASSQTLVGNQPQHF
v_gene: TRBV12-3/TRBV12-4; j_gene: TRBJ1-5; d_gene: -; CDR3aa: CASSWAGNQPQHF
v_gene: TRBV5-1; j_gene: TRBJ2-2; d_gene: -; CDR3aa: CASSFGQGLNTGELFF
v_gene: TRBV28; j_gene: TRBJ2-7; d_gene: TRBD2; CDR3aa: CASSFLAGGTYEQYF
v_gene: TRBV5-4; j_gene: TRBJ1-2; d_gene: TRBD1; CDR3aa: CASTSGTDYGYTF
v_gene: TRBV10-3; j_gene: TRBJ2-1; d_gene: -; CDR3aa: CAISESGGEQFF
v_gene: TRBV7-9; j_gene: TRBJ2-2; d_gene: -; CDR3aa: CASSRSGTGELFF
v_gene: TRBV6-1; j_gene: TRBJ2-2; d_gene: -; CDR3aa: CASSTKQGNTGELFF
v_gene: TRBV11-2; j_gene: TRBJ1-4; d_gene: -; CDR3aa: CASSFKKLFF
v_gene: TRBV5-4; j_gene: TRBJ2-1; d_gene: -; CDR3aa: CASSSYATPYNEQFF
v_gene: TRBV28; j_gene: TRBJ2-6; d_gene: -; CDR3aa: CASSGDFLSSGANVLTF
v_gene: TRBV12-3/TRBV12-4; j_gene: TRBJ1-2; d_gene: -; CDR3aa: CASSRADLSGYTF
v_gene: TRBV6-2/TRBV6-3; j_gene: TRBJ2-5; d_gene: -; CDR3aa: CASSTFSGGTTQETQYF
v_gene: TRBV7-9; j_gene: TRBJ2-6; d_gene: TRBD1; CDR3aa: CASSPMSADRVNGGWANVLTF